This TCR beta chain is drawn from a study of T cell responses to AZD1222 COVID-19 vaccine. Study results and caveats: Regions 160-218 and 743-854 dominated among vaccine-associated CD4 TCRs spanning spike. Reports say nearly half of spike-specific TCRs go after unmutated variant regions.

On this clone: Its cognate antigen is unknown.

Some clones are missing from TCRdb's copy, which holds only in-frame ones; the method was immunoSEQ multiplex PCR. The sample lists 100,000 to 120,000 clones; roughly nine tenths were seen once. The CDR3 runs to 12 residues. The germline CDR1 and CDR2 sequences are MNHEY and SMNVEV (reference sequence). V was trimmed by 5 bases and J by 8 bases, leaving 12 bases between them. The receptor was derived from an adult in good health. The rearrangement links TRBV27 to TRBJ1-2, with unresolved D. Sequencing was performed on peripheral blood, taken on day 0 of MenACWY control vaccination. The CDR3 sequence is CASSAGYGGYTF. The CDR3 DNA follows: TGTGCCAGCAGTGCGGGTTATGGGGGCTACACCTTC.